This T cell receptor (beta chain) came from a study of T cells after yellow fever vaccination. Study-level information: Fractions of low cell number were prepared using SMART-Seq v4 Ultra Low Input. Study-level points and caveats: The secondary response peaked faster, at day 5 versus 15, but was weaker. Post-booster repertoires contained most primary-vaccination clones again (about 95% CD4, over 70% CD8).

A 5'RACE template-switching step, the method used to make TCR cDNA, added a universal primer site and UMIs. TCRdb redid the calling of the 5' RACE reads with MiXCR, one entry per CDR3 protein. The sample shows about 340,000 distinct CDR3 sequences, under 5% of them seen only once. Remarks on this clonotype: No antigen is known for it.

Germline assignment: CDR1 ENHRY and CDR2 SYGVKD. V lost 6 bases, J lost 8 bases, and 25 bases lay in between. The CDR3 covers 16 residues. This chain joins TRBV10-3 and TRBJ1-2; D might be TRBD1 (6 bases). The sequencing used PBMCs, collected 5 days after the yellow fever booster vaccination. The clonotype comes from a man between 18 and 35 years old who received the YFV17D yellow fever vaccine. CDR3 residues: CAISRRETGHVGGYTF. Here the CDR3 DNA reads TGTGCCATCAGCCGGAGAGAGACAGGCCACGTCGGGGGCTACACCTTC.